These 30 T cell receptor beta chains came from one sample sequenced in a study of blood T cell repertoires in COVID-19. The protocol was immunoSEQ multiplex PCR, while the TCRdb copy is restricted to in-frame clones and leaves out a portion. The top ten hold about 3.4% of the sample, which has under 250,000 clones, approximately 89% seen once. The sequencing sample was made of PBMCs or T cells enriched from blood (not recorded which). These receptors all stem from a woman aged 35 to 49 who had been exposed to COVID-19.

This clone appeared a few times. Other DNA sequences within the sample encode an identical CDR3. The chain uses TRBV7-6 and TRBJ2-1; a possible D gene is TRBD2 (5 bases). V was trimmed by 2 bases and J by 7 bases, leaving 9 bases between them. This CDR3 region has 13 residues. The V gene's germline CDR1 is SGHVS and CDR2 FNYEAQ. The CDR3 loop is CASSLSGLNEQFF. In DNA form, the CDR3 reads TGTGCCAGCAGCTTAAGCGGCCTAAATGAGCAGTTCTTC.

Concerning this clone: One junction end disagrees with the germline gene, perhaps due to a read error. J is TRBJ1-1 and V is TRBV5-1; D unresolved. The CDR3 is 14 amino acids. CDR1 SGHRS and CDR2 YFSETQ come from the germline V gene. CDR3 region: CASTLTYLNTEAFF. The CDR3 DNA follows: TGTGCCAGCACCTTAACCTACCTAAACACTGAAGCTTTCTTT. The full variable domain, in which reference TRBV5-1 and TRBJ1-1 provide the parts outside the CDR3, is KAGVTQTPRYLIKTRGQQVTLSCSPISGHRSVSWYQQTPGQGLQFLFEYFSETQRNKGNFPGRFSGRQFSNSRSEMNVSTLELGDSALYLCASTLTYLNTEAFFGQGTRLTVV.

The chain is built from TRBV19 and TRBJ2-1, with TRBD2 matching 9 bases. Germline trimming cut 3 bases from V and 9 bases from J; bases unmatched to any gene: 6. Germline-derived CDR1 and CDR2 are LNHDA and SQIVND (reference sequence). The CDR3 is 14 residues long. The CDR3 protein is CASSMGGGAVEQFF. The CDR3 nucleotides read TGTGCCAGTAGTATGGGCGGGGGGGCGGTTGAGCAGTTCTTC.

The chain employs TRBV28 and TRBJ1-6; D remains unclear. Trimming shortened V by 3 bases and J by 8 bases, and 5 bases separated the two germline ends. Germline V lookup: CDR1 MDHEN, CDR2 SYDVKM. This CDR3 comprises 12 residues. As DNA, the CDR3 is TGTGCCAGCAGTTTGCAGGATTCACCCCTCCACTTT. Protein sequence: CASSLQDSPLHF.

The genes are TRBV7-3 and TRBJ1-1; D possibly corresponds to TRBD1 (6 bases). V lost 5 bases and J 7 bases, leaving 14 bases between the germline ends. CDR3 length: 13 amino acids. CDR1 and CDR2 (germline): SGHTA, FQGTGA. The CDR3 region has the DNA TGTGCCAGCAGCCCTGGGGGCCAGAATGAAGCTTTCTTT. Amino acid sequence: CASSPGGQNEAFF. Variable domain in full (rest from reference TRBV7-3 and TRBJ1-1): GAGVSQTPSNKVTEKGKYVELRCDPISGHTALYWYRQSLGQGPEFLIYFQGTGAADDSGLPNDRFFAVRPEGSVSTLKIQRTERGDSAVYLCASSPGGQNEAFFGQGTRLTVV.

V and J are TRBV19 and TRBJ2-2, with 8 positions matching TRBD1. The V and J ends lost 9 bases and 2 bases, in that order; junction bases with no gene match: 17. This CDR3 has 18 residues. CDR1 and CDR2 (germline): LNHDA, SQIVND (reference sequence). This CDR3 reads CARTPRTGSGTNTGELFF. For the CDR3, the DNA is TGTGCCAGGACCCCCCGGACAGGGTCGGGGACAAACACCGGGGAGCTGTTTTTT.

The chain uses TRBV19 and TRBJ1-2; D is possibly TRBD1 (6 bases). This CDR3 has 14 amino acids. Germline loops: CDR1 LNHDA, CDR2 SQIVND (reference sequence). V lost 4 bases and J lost 0, with 9 bases in between. The CDR3 coding sequence is TGTGCCAGTAGTAGGACAGCAACTAACTATGGCTACACCTTC. Translating it yields CASSRTATNYGYTF.

The rearrangement joins TRBV29-1 to TRBJ2-3, with 7 positions matching TRBD1. CDR1 is SQVTM and CDR2 is ANQGSEA in the germline V gene. The CDR3 is made up of 12 amino acids. V gave up 6 bases and J gave up 3 bases; unmatched junction bases: 3. The CDR3 spells CSVYRGTDTQYF. The CDR3 DNA reads as TGCAGCGTATACAGGGGAACAGATACGCAGTATTTT.

V usage is TRBV10-3 and J usage is TRBJ1-2; D not certain. Germline loops: CDR1 ENHRY, CDR2 SYGVKD. V was cut by 2 bases and J by 1 base, with 8 bases left in between. The CDR3 runs to 14 residues. In DNA, the CDR3 is TGTGCCATCAGTGAGGTCGCGTTTAACTATGGCTACACCTTC. Protein sequence: CAISEVAFNYGYTF.

This clone was counted a few times. This chain links TRBV28 with TRBJ1-1; TRBD1 agrees at 9 bases. The CDR3 has 22 amino acids. CDR1 is MDHEN and CDR2 is SYDVKM in the germline V gene. V was pared by 5 bases and J by 0 bases, with 25 bases of the junction left unmatched. In nucleotides, the CDR3 is TGTGCCAGCAGTACCCGCCGCGGAGGCACACCGGGACAGGGACAAATGAACACTGAAGCTTTCTTT. Translating it yields CASSTRRGGTPGQGQMNTEAFF. The full variable domain, completed using reference TRBV28 and TRBJ1-1, is DVKVTQSSRYLVKRTGEKVFLECVQDMDHENMFWYRQDPGLGLRLIYFSYDVKMKEKGDIPEGYSVSREKKERFSLILESASTNQTSMYLCASSTRRGGTPGQGQMNTEAFFGQGTRLTVV.

This chain connects TRBV7-3 to TRBJ2-1; D ambiguous. Germline V gene sequence: CDR1 SGHTA, CDR2 FQGTGA. The CDR3 covers 13 residues. V was shortened by 0 bases and J by 8 bases, with 8 bases between the two germline ends. The CDR3 coding sequence is TGTGCCAGCAGCTTAACGTTCCGTGATGAGCAGTTCTTC. Translated: CASSLTFRDEQFF. The full variable domain, with the rest looked up from reference TRBV7-3 and TRBJ2-1, is GAGVSQTPSNKVTEKGKYVELRCDPISGHTALYWYRQSLGQGPEFLIYFQGTGAADDSGLPNDRFFAVRPEGSVSTLKIQRTERGDSAVYLCASSLTFRDEQFFGPGTRLTVL.

CDR3 nucleotides: TGTGCCAGCAGCCTGGGGGGCGGGGGACAAGAGACCCAGTACTTC. Residues: CASSLGGGGQETQYF. V and J are TRBV7-2 and TRBJ2-5; possible D gene TRBD2, 7 bases. This CDR3 contains 15 residues. CDR1 is SGHTA and CDR2 is FQGNSA in the germline V gene. V was pared by 5 bases and J by 2 bases, with 15 bases between.

The V call is TRBV10-3, the J call TRBJ1-1, with 8 bases lining up with TRBD1. Germline lookup yields CDR1 ENHRY and CDR2 SYGVKD. The V segment lost 5 bases and the J segment 8 bases; nucleotides outside the gene matches: 4. The CDR3 length is 12 residues. The DNA of the CDR3 is TGTGCCATCAGTCCCGGACAGGGCGAAGCTTTCTTT. Translated: CAISPGQGEAFF.

V usage is TRBV4-3 and J usage is TRBJ1-5; D not certain. The CDR3 loop spans 16 amino acids. Deletions cut 2 bases from V and 3 bases from J, with 14 bases between. Looked up from germline, CDR1 is LGHNA and CDR2 is YSLEER. In nucleotides, the CDR3 is TGCGCCAGCAGCCAAAGCTTCCGGCAGGACAATCAGCCCCAGCATTTT. Translation gives CASSQSFRQDNQPQHF.

The chain carries TRBV28 and TRBJ1-1, with a tentative D call TRBD1 (5 bases). Germline V lookup: CDR1 MDHEN, CDR2 SYDVKM. Trimming cost V 6 bases and J 2 bases, with 10 bases left between them. This CDR3 contains 13 residues. DNA for the CDR3: TGTGCCAGCAGCGATAGGGGAAACACTGAAGCTTTCTTT. Translating gives CASSDRGNTEAFF.

The J gene is TRBJ2-5, the V gene TRBV11-2; a weak D match, TRBD2 (5 bases). The CDR3 consists of 15 residues. Germline V gene lookup returns CDR1 SGHAT and CDR2 FQNNGV. Trimming left V 5 bases short and J 1 base short, with 14 bases between. The CDR3 sequence: CASSLLTGSQETQYF. CDR3 nucleotide sequence: TGTGCCAGCAGCCTTCTAACGGGATCCCAAGAGACCCAGTACTTC.

This rearrangement joins TRBV5-1 to TRBJ2-1, with 9 bases aligning to TRBD1. The CDR3 is 16 amino acids. Trimming cost V 1 base and J 6 bases; bases outside gene matches: 8. The germline V gene encodes CDR1 SGHRS and CDR2 YFSETQ. The CDR3 spells CASSLLSGTGSNEQFF. The CDR3 nucleotides read TGCGCCAGCAGCTTGCTATCCGGGACAGGGTCCAATGAGCAGTTCTTC.

This clone was seen just once. This chain links TRBV10-3 with TRBJ2-7; possible D gene TRBD1, 7 bases. With 0 bases removed from V and 2 bases from J, the gap between germline ends came to 11 bases. Germline values: CDR1 ENHRY, CDR2 SYGVKD. The CDR3 extends over 15 amino acids. CDR3 DNA sequence: TGTGCCATCAGTGAGTCCGCGGGACAGACCTACGAGCAGTACTTC. Its protein is CAISESAGQTYEQYF.

This clone showed up just a few times. This rearrangement joins TRBV20-1 to TRBJ2-2; no clear D. Trimming pared 3 bases from V and 2 bases from J, leaving 10 bases between. CDR3 length: 14 amino acids. Germline CDR1 reads DFQATT; CDR2 reads SNEGSKA (reference sequence). CDR3 sequence: CSASKQLNTGELFF. The CDR3 DNA sequence: TGCAGTGCTAGTAAACAGCTAAACACCGGGGAGCTGTTTTTT.

The chain employs TRBV2 and TRBJ2-4, with TRBD2 identical over 14 bases. J lost 6 bases, V lost 4 bases, and 2 bases had no gene match. Germline loops: CDR1 SNHLY, CDR2 FYNNEI. This CDR3 is built from 15 residues. CDR3 region: CASSGTSGGTNIQYF. The CDR3 DNA reads as TGTGCCAGCAGTGGGACTAGCGGGGGGACAAACATTCAGTACTTC.

V and J are TRBV7-2 and TRBJ1-6; possibly TRBD1 for D (5 bases). CDR3 length: 14 residues. Trimming stripped 6 bases from V and 14 bases from J, with 20 bases between. CDR1 and CDR2 (germline): SGHTA, FQGNSA. Here the CDR3 reads CASRSGGERQTLHF. CDR3 sequence (DNA): TGTGCCAGCAGGTCGGGAGGGGAGCGACAGACCCTCCACTTT.

The chain uses TRBV19 and TRBJ1-2, with 9 bases lining up with TRBD1. Per germline, CDR1 LNHDA and CDR2 SQIVND (reference sequence). This CDR3 has 15 amino acids. J lost 3 bases, V lost 3 bases, and 5 bases had no gene match. CDR3 nucleotide sequence: TGTGCCAGTAGTATTACAGGGGGCGCATACTATGGCTACACCTTC. It is translated as CASSITGGAYYGYTF.

This clone was observed a handful of times. The chain links TRBV11-3 to TRBJ2-3; D is possibly TRBD2 (5 bases). The CDR3 is made up of 14 amino acids. Germline CDR1 SGHNT, CDR2 YENEEA. V lost 4 bases and J 4 bases, leaving 12 bases between the germline ends. DNA for the CDR3: TGTGCCAGCAGCTCCAGGACTTCCCCAGATACGCAGTATTTT. Translation: CASSSRTSPDTQYF.

The V call is TRBV7-8, the J call TRBJ2-7; weak D call: TRBD2 (7 bases). Germline V gene lookup returns CDR1 SGHVS and CDR2 FQNEAQ. This CDR3 spans 13 amino acids. The V end lost 6 bases, the J end lost 2 bases, and 11 bases lay between the germline ends. The CDR3 DNA reads as TGTGCCAGCAGAGGGGGGGTGACCTACGAGCAGTACTTC. It is translated as CASRGGVTYEQYF. Filled out from reference TRBV7-8 and TRBJ2-7, the complete variable domain reads GAGVSQSPRYKVAKRGQDVALRCDPISGHVSLFWYQQALGQGPEFLTYFQNEAQLDKSGLPSDRFFAERPEGSVSTLKIQRTQQEDSAVYLCASRGGVTYEQYFGPGTRLTVT.

A single count supports this clone. This chain's CDR3 is CASTLGLAYYGYTF. CDR3 nucleotides: TGTGCCAGCACCCTCGGACTGGCTTACTATGGCTACACCTTC. The rearrangement links TRBV2 to TRBJ1-2; D is unresolved. Trimming removed 7 bases at V and 3 bases at J, with 15 bases between. Germline CDR1 and CDR2: SNHLY and FYNNEI. The CDR3 loop spans 14 amino acids.

The genes are TRBV3-1 (or the pseudogene TRBV3-2) and TRBJ1-2; D ambiguous. V dropped 10 bases and J dropped 4 bases, with 16 bases sitting between them. The CDR3 spans 13 residues. Germline lookup yields CDR1 LGHDT and CDR2 YNNKEL (reference sequence). As DNA, the CDR3 is TGTGCCACCCAAATTTCAGGAAGCTATGGCTACACCTTC. Its protein is CATQISGSYGYTF.

Points on this clone: Other DNA variants within this sample encode the same CDR3. The rearrangement links TRBV18 to TRBJ1-3; D unclear. Germline V gene lookup returns CDR1 KGHSH and CDR2 LQKENI. This CDR3 is built from 13 residues. Trimming left V 5 bases short and J 1 base short, with 6 bases between. CDR3 sequence (DNA): TGTGCCAGCTCAGGAGGATCTGGAAACACCATATATTTT. Its translation is CASSGGSGNTIYF.

The rearrangement uses TRBV6-5 and TRBJ1-3; 8 positions match TRBD1. V shed 6 bases and J 2 bases; nucleotides not matched to a gene: 6. The germline gives CDR1 MNHEY, CDR2 SVGAGI. CDR3 size: 15 residues. This CDR3 reads CASRVQGATGNTIYF. The DNA of the CDR3 is TGTGCCAGCAGGGTTCAGGGGGCGACTGGAAACACCATATATTTT.

The gene calls are TRBV19 and TRBJ2-3; possible D gene TRBD2, 6 bases. CDR1 is LNHDA and CDR2 is SQIVND in the germline V gene (reference sequence). V was pared by 0 bases and J by 5 bases, with 18 bases between. There are 17 residues in the CDR3. The CDR3 spells CASSIDLLASRVDTQYF. DNA of the CDR3: TGTGCCAGTAGTATAGATTTACTAGCTAGTCGTGTAGATACGCAGTATTTT.

This chain uses TRBV10-3 with TRBJ1-5, with a weak D call TRBD1 (5 bases). Germline CDR1 and CDR2: ENHRY and SYGVKD. Trimming took 0 bases from V and 6 from J, leaving 12 bases between them. The CDR3 is made up of 15 amino acids. The CDR3 DNA follows: TGTGCCATCAGTGAGTCTCAGGGCCAGGGTCAGCCCCAGCATTTT. Translated, it gives CAISESQGQGQPQHF.